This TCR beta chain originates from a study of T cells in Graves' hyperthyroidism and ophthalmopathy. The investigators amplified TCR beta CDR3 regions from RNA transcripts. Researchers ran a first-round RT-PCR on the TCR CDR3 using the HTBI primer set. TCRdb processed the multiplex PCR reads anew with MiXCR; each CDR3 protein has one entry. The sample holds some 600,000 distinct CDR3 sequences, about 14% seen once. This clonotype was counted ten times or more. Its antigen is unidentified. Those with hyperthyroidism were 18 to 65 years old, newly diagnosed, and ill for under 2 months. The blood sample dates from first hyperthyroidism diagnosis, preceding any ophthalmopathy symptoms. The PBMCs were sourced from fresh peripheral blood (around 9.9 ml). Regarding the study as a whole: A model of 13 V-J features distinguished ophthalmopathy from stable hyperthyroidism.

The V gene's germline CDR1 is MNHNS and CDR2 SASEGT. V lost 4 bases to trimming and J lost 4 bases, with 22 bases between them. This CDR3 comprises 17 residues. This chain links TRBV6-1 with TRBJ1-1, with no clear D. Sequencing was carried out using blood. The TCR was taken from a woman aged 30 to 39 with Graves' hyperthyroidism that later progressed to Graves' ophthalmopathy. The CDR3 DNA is TGTGCCAGCAGTGTAAGAGGGTGGACGGATTTGGGCACTGAAGCTTTCTTT. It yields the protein CASSVRGWTDLGTEAFF.